The rows below give T cell receptor beta chains drawn from one sample of a study of identical twins. TCRdb processed the 5' RACE reads anew with MiXCR; each CDR3 protein has one entry. The table includes around 680,000 distinct CDR3 sequences, approximately 9% detected once. This same sample was also taken into another study, of yellow fever vaccine responses in identical twins.

The sample taken for sequencing was PBMCs. The origin of the receptors is a woman between 18 and 30 years old in good health. Both conserved end residues are part of each CDR3. The D gene is left open where the match is weak. Expanded clones are given a class, and other clones once, few, many or no size at all.

TRBV12-3/TRBV12-4	TRBJ2-1	NA	TRBD2	TGTGCCAGCAGTCCCGGGACTAGCCCTACGGCTGAGCAGTTCTTC	CASSPGTSPTAEQFF
TRBV12-3/TRBV12-4	TRBJ1-1	NA	TRBD1	TGTGCCAGCAGTCTCCGGGACAGGGTCACTGAAGCTTTCTTT	CASSLRDRVTEAFF
TRBV2	TRBJ2-1	many	NA	TGTGCCAGCAGTCCTAAAAATGAGCAGTTCTTC	CASSPKNEQFF
TRBV5-1	TRBJ2-2	many	TRBD1	TGCGCCAGCAGCCCCGGACAGGGGGTGGCCGGGGAGCTGTTTTTT	CASSPGQGVAGELFF
TRBV3-1	TRBJ2-3	many	NA	TGTGCCAGCAGCCAAGATCTTATTAGCGGACGCACAGATACGCAGTATTTT	CASSQDLISGRTDTQYF
TRBV30	TRBJ1-2	NA	NA	TGTGCCTGGACGGTCCGCTTGCACTATGGCTACACCTTC	CAWTVRLHYGYTF
TRBV3-1	TRBJ2-3	NA	TRBD2	TGTGCCAGCAGTTTCCCCACTACTAGCGGGGGGCGCACAGATACGCAGTATTTT	CASSFPTTSGGRTDTQYF
TRBV5-1	TRBJ1-2	NA	NA	TGCGCCAGCAGCTTGGAAGGTCCCCTATATGGCTACACCTTC	CASSLEGPLYGYTF
TRBV7-9	TRBJ1-1	NA	TRBD1	TGTGCCAGCAGACGCCTCGACAGGGTGACTGAAGCTTTCTTT	CASRRLDRVTEAFF
TRBV20-1	TRBJ2-5	few	NA	TGCAGTGCTAGTTCGGCGCAAGAGACCCAGTACTTC	CSASSAQETQYF
TRBV7-6	TRBJ2-2	few	TRBD2	TGTGCCAGCAGCCCGAGGGACTACAGAGTGACCGGGGAGCTGTTTTTT	CASSPRDYRVTGELFF
TRBV10-3	TRBJ2-1	few	TRBD2	TGTGCCATCAGTCGGACTAGCGGGAACCCCACGGAGCAGTTCTTC	CAISRTSGNPTEQFF
TRBV30	TRBJ2-7	few	NA	TGTGCCTGGAACAGGGCATACGAGCAGTACTTC	CAWNRAYEQYF
TRBV3-1	TRBJ2-7	NA	NA	TGTGCCAGCAGCCAAGGCTCCCTCGAGCAGTACTTC	CASSQGSLEQYF
TRBV29-1	TRBJ2-7	many	TRBD2	TGCAGCGTTTCCGGGACTAGCGGGAGCGCCTACGAGCAGTACTTC	CSVSGTSGSAYEQYF
TRBV3-1	TRBJ2-3	many	NA	TGTGCCAGCAGCCACACAGGGAGAGATACGCAGTATTTT	CASSHTGRDTQYF
TRBV6-2/TRBV6-3	TRBJ2-3	few	NA	TGTGCCAGCAGTTACTCGGCAGGGCCAGATACGCAGTATTTT	CASSYSAGPDTQYF
TRBV6-1	TRBJ2-2	NA	TRBD2	TGTGCCAGCAGCTCTAAGCGGGAGGAGTACACCGGGGAGCTGTTTTTT	CASSSKREEYTGELFF
TRBV6-2/TRBV6-3	TRBJ2-7	NA	TRBD1	TGTGCCAGCAGTTTCGGGACAGGGCAATCCTACGAGCAGTACTTC	CASSFGTGQSYEQYF
TRBV18	TRBJ2-3	many	NA	TGTGCCAGCTCACCGGACACCCGGACAGATACGCAGTATTTT	CASSPDTRTDTQYF
TRBV7-9	TRBJ2-5	few	TRBD2	TGTGCCAGCAGCAATCCAGCGGGGGGTCAAGAGACCCAGTACTTC	CASSNPAGGQETQYF
TRBV5-1	TRBJ2-3	few	TRBD2	TGCGCCAGCAGGCCCGGGACTAGCCACACAGATACGCAGTATTTT	CASRPGTSHTDTQYF
TRBV20-1	TRBJ2-1	NA	TRBD2	TGCAGTGCTAGGGAAACCGGGACTAGCGGTAGAAATGAGCAGTTCTTC	CSARETGTSGRNEQFF
TRBV6-2/TRBV6-3	TRBJ2-1	NA	TRBD2	TGTGCCAGCAGTTACTCGCGCCTAGCGGGATTAAATGAGCAGTTCTTC	CASSYSRLAGLNEQFF
TRBV6-2/TRBV6-3	TRBJ2-1	NA	NA	TGTGCCAGCAGTTACCTAGGGGGGGGCAATGAGCAGTTCTTC	CASSYLGGGNEQFF
TRBV7-6	TRBJ2-7	few	NA	TGTGCCAGCAGCTATTCGGAGGTTGGCTACGAGCAGTACTTC	CASSYSEVGYEQYF
TRBV6-2/TRBV6-3	TRBJ2-7	NA	NA	TGTGCCAGCAGTTACGAGTCCAGGGGTCCCTACGAGCAGTACTTC	CASSYESRGPYEQYF
TRBV4-3	TRBJ2-7	few	TRBD1	TGCGCCAGCAGCCATACCGGGACAGGGGTAAACGAGCAGTACTTC	CASSHTGTGVNEQYF
TRBV6-1	TRBJ1-1	many	NA	TGTGCCAGCAGTGGGACAGTAGCGAACACTGAAGCTTTCTTT	CASSGTVANTEAFF
TRBV7-7	TRBJ2-3	many	NA	TGTGCTAGCAGCTTAGGGGGTGGACGTACAGATACGCAGTATTTT	CASSLGGGRTDTQYF
TRBV28	TRBJ1-5	many	NA	TGTGCCAGCAGGGGTTACGGCAATCAGCCCCAGCATTTT	CASRGYGNQPQHF
TRBV7-9	TRBJ2-3	many	TRBD2	TGTGCCAGCAGCGTCGGACTAGCGGGAGTGGGAGATACGCAGTATTTT	CASSVGLAGVGDTQYF
TRBV12-3/TRBV12-4	TRBJ2-1	many	NA	TGTGCCAGCAGTCTACCTTACCGGTACAATGAGCAGTTCTTC	CASSLPYRYNEQFF
TRBV10-3	TRBJ2-1	many	TRBD2	TGTGCCATCACAGCGGGGGGCTACAATGAGCAGTTCTTC	CAITAGGYNEQFF
TRBV9	TRBJ2-1	many	TRBD1	TGTGCCAGCAGCAAGGGACAGGGATCCTACAATGAGCAGTTCTTC	CASSKGQGSYNEQFF
TRBV20-1	TRBJ2-3	NA	TRBD2	TGCAGTGCCAAACTCGCGGGAGGCACAGATACGCAGTATTTT	CSAKLAGGTDTQYF
TRBV6-2/TRBV6-3	TRBJ2-1	many	NA	TGTGCCAGCAGAAAAGAAACCTACAATGAGCAGTTCTTC	CASRKETYNEQFF
TRBV25-1	TRBJ1-2	NA	NA	TGTGCCAGCAGTACCAGCGGGGCTGGCTACACCTTC	CASSTSGAGYTF
TRBV12-3/TRBV12-4	TRBJ2-3	many	NA	TGTGCCAGCAAGCTGGGTTCGGGGGTGGGTAGGGATACGCAGTATTTT	CASKLGSGVGRDTQYF
TRBV19	TRBJ1-2	NA	TRBD1	TGTGCCAGTAGGACAGGGGCGTATGGCTACACCTTC	CASRTGAYGYTF
TRBV4-3	TRBJ2-3	many	NA	TGCGCCAGCAGCCAATCACTCCTATCCAGGGATACGCAGTATTTT	CASSQSLLSRDTQYF
TRBV19	TRBJ2-3	NA	NA	TGTGCCAGCTCCGCGGACGGTCTCGGCACAGATACGCAGTATTTT	CASSADGLGTDTQYF
TRBV20-1	TRBJ2-5	many	TRBD2	TGCAGTGCTAGAGATTATCAAGGACTAGTCAGCCCAGAGACCCAGTACTTC	CSARDYQGLVSPETQYF
TRBV14	TRBJ2-3	few	TRBD1	TGTGCCAGCAGCCAAGGTTATTCGGACAGGCGTAAACCCGTCACAGATACGCAGTATTTT	CASSQGYSDRRKPVTDTQYF